One sample yielded the 7 T cell receptor beta chains listed below, sequenced in a study of shared clonotypes between healthy human individuals. TCRdb keeps only in-frame clones here, not all; method: immunoSEQ multiplex PCR. This sample carries about 460,000 clones, 70% to 80% of them seen once, and the ten largest clones take approximately 12%. The sequenced material came from PBMCs. These receptor sequences come from a woman aged 40 to 50 in good health. Some clones in this sample may be carry-over from other donors' samples.

The chain couples TRBV7-9 to TRBJ2-1, with a weak D call TRBD2 (5 bases). Between the trimmed V and J ends, which lost 5 bases and 5 bases, there was a span of 13 bases. The CDR3 extends over 14 amino acids. Germline V lookup: CDR1 SEHNR, CDR2 FQNEAQ (reference sequence). CDR3 in DNA: TGTGCCAGCAGCCCCGGGCGGGTGGACAATGAGCAGTTCTTC. Translation: CASSPGRVDNEQFF. The full variable domain, its missing parts supplied by reference TRBV7-9 and TRBJ2-1, is DTGVSQNPRHKITKRGQNVTFRCDPISEHNRLYWYRQTLGQGPEFLTYFQNEAQLEKSRLLSDRFSAERPKGSFSTLEIQRTEQGDSAMYLCASSPGRVDNEQFFGPGTRLTVL.

The V call is TRBV29-1, the J call TRBJ2-7; 8 nucleotides align to TRBD1. Germline V gene sequence: CDR1 SQVTM, CDR2 ANQGSEA. The junction had 9 bases not matched to a gene; V was cut back by 1 base and J by 4 bases. The CDR3 consists of 15 residues. DNA for the CDR3: TGCAGCGTTGAAGGAGTCAGGGGGCGGGTGTACGAGCAGTACTTC. Translating gives CSVEGVRGRVYEQYF.

The chain carries TRBV27 and TRBJ2-1, with TRBD2 matching over 9 bases. V trimming: 2 bases; J trimming: 1 base; junction bases outside the gene matches: 6. The CDR3 length is 17 residues. Germline values: CDR1 MNHEY, CDR2 SMNVEV (reference sequence). Here the CDR3 reads CASSLGSGSQSYNEQFF. As DNA, the CDR3 is TGTGCCAGCAGTTTAGGTAGCGGGAGTCAGTCCTACAATGAGCAGTTCTTC.

DNA for the CDR3: TGTGCCAGCAGCGTAGCCGGGGTTGGCGATACGCAGTATTTT. Protein product: CASSVAGVGDTQYF. The chain is built from TRBV9 and TRBJ2-3, with D perhaps matching TRBD2 (5 bases). V gave up 0 bases and J gave up 6 bases, with 11 bases separating them. The CDR3 is 14 amino acids. Germline values: CDR1 SGDLS, CDR2 YYNGEE. Looking up the rest from reference TRBV9 and TRBJ2-3 gives the full variable domain: DSGVTQTPKHLITATGQRVTLRCSPRSGDLSVYWYQQSLDQGLQFLIQYYNGEERAKGNILERFSAQQFPDLHSELNLSSLELGDSALYFCASSVAGVGDTQYFGPGTRLTVL.

This sequence joins TRBV19 and TRBJ1-2; no firm D call. The CDR3 runs 13 residues. Germline V CDR1 and CDR2: LNHDA, SQIVND (reference sequence). Trimming left V 4 bases short and J 3 bases short, with 9 bases between. Here the CDR3 reads CASSTGFDYGYTF. The CDR3 nucleotides read TGTGCCAGTAGTACGGGGTTCGACTATGGCTACACCTTC.

In its sample, this clone was seen once. J is TRBJ2-5 and V is TRBV5-4; D is uncertain. V was cut by 1 base and J by 5 bases, with 3 bases left in between. Germline CDR1 and CDR2: SGHNT and YYREEE (reference sequence). The CDR3 sequence is 11 residues long. CDR3 sequence (DNA): TGTGCCAGCAGCTTGCTGGAGACCCAGTACTTC. Protein: CASSLLETQYF.

The chain employs TRBV27 and TRBJ2-7; D uncertain. Between the trimmed V and J ends, which lost 3 bases and 3 bases, there was a span of 15 bases. There are 15 residues in the CDR3. Germline V gene data show CDR1 as MNHEY and CDR2 as SMNVEV (reference sequence). The CDR3 spells CASSLGFIHIYEQYF. In DNA, the CDR3 is TGTGCCAGCAGTTTGGGCTTTATCCACATCTACGAGCAGTACTTC.